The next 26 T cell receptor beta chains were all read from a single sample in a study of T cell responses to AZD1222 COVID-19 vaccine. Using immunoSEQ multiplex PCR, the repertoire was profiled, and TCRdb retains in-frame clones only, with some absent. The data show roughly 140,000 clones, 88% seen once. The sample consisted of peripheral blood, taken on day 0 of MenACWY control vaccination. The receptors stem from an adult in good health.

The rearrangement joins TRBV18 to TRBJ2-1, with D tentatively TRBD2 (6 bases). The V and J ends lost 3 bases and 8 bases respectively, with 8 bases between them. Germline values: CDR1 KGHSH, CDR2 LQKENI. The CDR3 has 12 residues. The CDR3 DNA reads TGTGCCAGCTCACCCTCTAGCGATGAGCAGTTCTTC. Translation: CASSPSSDEQFF. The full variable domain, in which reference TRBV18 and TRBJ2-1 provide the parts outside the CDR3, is NAGVMQNPRHLVRRRGQEARLRCSPMKGHSHVYWYRQLPEEGLKFMVYLQKENIIDESGMPKERFSAEFPKEGPSILRIQQVVRGDSAAYFCASSPSSDEQFFGPGTRLTVL.

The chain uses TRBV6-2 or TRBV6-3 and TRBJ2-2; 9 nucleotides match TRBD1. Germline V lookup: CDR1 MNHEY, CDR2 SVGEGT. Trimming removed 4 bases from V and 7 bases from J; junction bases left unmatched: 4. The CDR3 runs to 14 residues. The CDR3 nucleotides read TGTGCCAGCAGTTCCGGGACAGGGTACGGGGAGCTGTTTTTT. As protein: CASSSGTGYGELFF.

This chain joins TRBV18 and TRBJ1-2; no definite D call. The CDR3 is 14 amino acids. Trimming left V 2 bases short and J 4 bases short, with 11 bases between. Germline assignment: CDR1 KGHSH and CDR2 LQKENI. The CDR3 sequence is CASSPGRSRYGYTF. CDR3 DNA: TGTGCCAGCTCACCAGGGAGGAGCCGCTATGGCTACACCTTC.

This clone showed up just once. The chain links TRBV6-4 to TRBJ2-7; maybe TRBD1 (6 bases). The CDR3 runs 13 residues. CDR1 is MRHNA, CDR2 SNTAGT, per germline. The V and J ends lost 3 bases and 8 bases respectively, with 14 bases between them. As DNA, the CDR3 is TGTGCCAGCAGTGAAGAGGCAGGGGTCAAGCAGTACTTC. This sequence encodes CASSEEAGVKQYF.

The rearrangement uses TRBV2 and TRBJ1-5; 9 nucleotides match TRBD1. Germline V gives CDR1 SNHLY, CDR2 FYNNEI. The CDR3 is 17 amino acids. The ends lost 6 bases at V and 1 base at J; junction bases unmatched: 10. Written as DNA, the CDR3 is TGTGCCAGCAGGGGTACAGGGGGCGAGTGGAGCAATCAGCCCCAGCATTTT. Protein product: CASRGTGGEWSNQPQHF.

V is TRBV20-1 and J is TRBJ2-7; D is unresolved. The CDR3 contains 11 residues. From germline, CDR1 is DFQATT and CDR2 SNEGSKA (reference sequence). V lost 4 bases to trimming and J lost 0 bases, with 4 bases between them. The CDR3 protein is CSATPSYEQYF. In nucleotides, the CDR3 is TGCAGTGCTACCCCCTCCTACGAGCAGTACTTC.

The CDR3 coding sequence is TGTGCCAGCAGCTTGGACGGACTAGCGGGACGTTCCTACGAGCAGTACTTC. This gives the protein CASSLDGLAGRSYEQYF. The chain joins TRBV5-5 to TRBJ2-7; 12 bases are shared with TRBD2. The CDR3 has 17 residues. V trimming: 0 bases; J trimming: 1 base; junction bases outside the gene matches: 5. Germline CDR1 and CDR2: SGHKS and YYEKEE (reference sequence).

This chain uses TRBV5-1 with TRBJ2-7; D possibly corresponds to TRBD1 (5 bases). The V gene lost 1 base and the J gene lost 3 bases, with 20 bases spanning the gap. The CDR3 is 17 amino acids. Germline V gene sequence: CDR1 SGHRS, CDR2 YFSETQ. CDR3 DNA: TGCGCCAGCAGCTTGAGGCTTTCGACAGAAATTTACTACGAGCAGTACTTC. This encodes CASSLRLSTEIYYEQYF.

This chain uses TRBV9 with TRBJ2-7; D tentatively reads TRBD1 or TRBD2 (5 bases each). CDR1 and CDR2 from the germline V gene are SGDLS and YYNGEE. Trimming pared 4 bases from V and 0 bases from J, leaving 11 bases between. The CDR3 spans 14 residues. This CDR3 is CASSPGTHSYEQYF. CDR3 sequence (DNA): TGTGCCAGCAGCCCAGGGACCCACTCCTACGAGCAGTACTTC.

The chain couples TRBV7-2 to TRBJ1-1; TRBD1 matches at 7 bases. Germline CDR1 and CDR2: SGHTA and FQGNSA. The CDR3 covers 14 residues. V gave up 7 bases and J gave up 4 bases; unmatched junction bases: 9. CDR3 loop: CASTQGRVATEAFF. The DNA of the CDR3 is TGTGCCAGCACACAGGGGAGAGTGGCCACTGAAGCTTTCTTT. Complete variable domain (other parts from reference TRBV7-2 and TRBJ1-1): GAGVSQSPSNKVTEKGKDVELRCDPISGHTALYWYRQSLGQGLEFLIYFQGNSAPDKSGLPSDRFSAERTGGSVSTLTIQRTQQEDSAVYLCASTQGRVATEAFFGQGTRLTVV.

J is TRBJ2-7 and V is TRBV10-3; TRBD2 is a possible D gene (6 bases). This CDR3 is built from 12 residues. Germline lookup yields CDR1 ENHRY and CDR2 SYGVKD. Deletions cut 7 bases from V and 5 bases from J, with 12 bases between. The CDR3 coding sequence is TGTGCCATCACAGGAGGGACCAACGAGCAGTACTTC. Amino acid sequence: CAITGGTNEQYF.

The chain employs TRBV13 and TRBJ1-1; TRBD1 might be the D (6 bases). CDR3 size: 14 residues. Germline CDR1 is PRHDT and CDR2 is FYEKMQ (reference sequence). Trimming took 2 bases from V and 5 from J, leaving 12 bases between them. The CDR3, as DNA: TGTGCCAGCAGCTTAACAGGGATGATTACTGAAGCTTTCTTT. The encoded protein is CASSLTGMITEAFF.

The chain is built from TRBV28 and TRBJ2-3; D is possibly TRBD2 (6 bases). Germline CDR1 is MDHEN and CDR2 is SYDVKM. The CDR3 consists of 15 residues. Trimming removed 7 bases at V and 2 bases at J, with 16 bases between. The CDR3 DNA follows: TGTGCCAGCATTCCCGGGGGTTCGATCACAGATACGCAGTATTTT. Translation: CASIPGGSITDTQYF.

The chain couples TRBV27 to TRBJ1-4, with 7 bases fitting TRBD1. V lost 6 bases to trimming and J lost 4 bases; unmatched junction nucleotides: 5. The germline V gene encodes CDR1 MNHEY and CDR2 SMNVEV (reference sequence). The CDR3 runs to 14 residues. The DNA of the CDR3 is TGTGCCAGCAGAAGGGGGCTAGTTAATGAAAAACTGTTTTTT. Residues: CASRRGLVNEKLFF. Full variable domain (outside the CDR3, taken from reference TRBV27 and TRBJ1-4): EAQVTQNPRYLITVTGKKLTVTCSQNMNHEYMSWYRQDPGLGLRQIYYSMNVEVTDKGDVPEGYKVSRKEKRNFPLILESPSPNQTSLYFCASRRGLVNEKLFFGSGTQLSVL.

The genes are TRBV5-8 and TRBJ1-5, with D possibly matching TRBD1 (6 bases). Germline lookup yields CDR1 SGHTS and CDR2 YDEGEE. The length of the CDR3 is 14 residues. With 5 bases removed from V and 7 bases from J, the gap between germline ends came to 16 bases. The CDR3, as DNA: TGTGCCAGCAGATACACAGGGTTAAACCAGCCCCAGCATTTT. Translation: CASRYTGLNQPQHF.

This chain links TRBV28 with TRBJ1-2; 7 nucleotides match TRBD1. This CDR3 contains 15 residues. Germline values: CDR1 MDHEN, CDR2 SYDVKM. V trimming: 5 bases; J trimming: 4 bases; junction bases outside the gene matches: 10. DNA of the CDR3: TGTGCCAGCAGTCCGAGACAGGGAGTTTTCTATGGCTACACCTTC. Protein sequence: CASSPRQGVFYGYTF.

CDR3 DNA sequence: TGTGCCAGCAGCTTAACGACGACACCGGGCCACCACAATGAGCAGTTCTTC. Its translation: CASSLTTTPGHHNEQFF. The chain couples TRBV7-3 to TRBJ2-1; no definite D call. The CDR3 consists of 17 residues. Trimming took 0 bases from V and 5 from J, leaving 17 bases between them. Per germline, CDR1 SGHTA and CDR2 FQGTGA.

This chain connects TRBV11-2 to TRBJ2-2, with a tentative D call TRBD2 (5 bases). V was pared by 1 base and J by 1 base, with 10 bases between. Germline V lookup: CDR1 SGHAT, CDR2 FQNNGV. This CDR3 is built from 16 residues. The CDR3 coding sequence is TGTGCCAGCAGCTTAGTGGCTAGCAGGAACACCGGGGAGCTGTTTTTT. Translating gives CASSLVASRNTGELFF.

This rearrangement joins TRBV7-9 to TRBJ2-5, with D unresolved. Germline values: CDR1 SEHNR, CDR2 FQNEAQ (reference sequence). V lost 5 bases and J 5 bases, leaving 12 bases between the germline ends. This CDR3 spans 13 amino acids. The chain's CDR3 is CASSTTLEETQYF. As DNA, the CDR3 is TGTGCCAGCAGCACGACGCTCGAGGAGACCCAGTACTTC.

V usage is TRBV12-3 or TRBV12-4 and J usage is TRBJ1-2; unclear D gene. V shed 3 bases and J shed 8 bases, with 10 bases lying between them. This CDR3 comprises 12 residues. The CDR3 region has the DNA TGTGCCAGCAGTTTCGCTCGGGGAGGCTACACCTTC. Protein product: CASSFARGGYTF.

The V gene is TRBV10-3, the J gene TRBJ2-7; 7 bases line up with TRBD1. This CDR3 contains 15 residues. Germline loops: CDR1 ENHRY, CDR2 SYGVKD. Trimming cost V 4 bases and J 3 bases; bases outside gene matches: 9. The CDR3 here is CAISASTGASYEQYF. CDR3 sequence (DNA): TGTGCCATCAGTGCCTCCACAGGGGCCAGCTACGAGCAGTACTTC.

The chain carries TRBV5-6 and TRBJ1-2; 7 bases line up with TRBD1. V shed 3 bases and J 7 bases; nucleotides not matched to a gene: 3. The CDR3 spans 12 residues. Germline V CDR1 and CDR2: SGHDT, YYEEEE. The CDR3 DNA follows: TGTGCCAGCAGCTACAGGGGATCTGGCTACACCTTC. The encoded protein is CASSYRGSGYTF.

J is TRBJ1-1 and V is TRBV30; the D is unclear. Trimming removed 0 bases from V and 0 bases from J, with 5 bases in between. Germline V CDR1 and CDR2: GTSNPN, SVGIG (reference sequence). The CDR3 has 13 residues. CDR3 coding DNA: TGTGCCTGGAGTGTGAAACTGAACACTGAAGCTTTCTTT. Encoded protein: CAWSVKLNTEAFF.

Here the CDR3 reads CASSRVGGTGDNEQFF. Here the CDR3 DNA reads TGCGCCAGCAGCCGCGTCGGAGGGACAGGGGACAATGAGCAGTTCTTC. The chain employs TRBV5-1 and TRBJ2-1; 10 nucleotides match TRBD1. Trimming cost V 4 bases and J 5 bases; bases outside gene matches: 9. CDR1 and CDR2 (germline): SGHRS, YFSETQ. This CDR3 is built from 16 residues. Full variable domain (remainder filled in from reference TRBV5-1 and TRBJ2-1): KAGVTQTPRYLIKTRGQQVTLSCSPISGHRSVSWYQQTPGQGLQFLFEYFSETQRNKGNFPGRFSGRQFSNSRSEMNVSTLELGDSALYLCASSRVGGTGDNEQFFGPGTRLTVL.

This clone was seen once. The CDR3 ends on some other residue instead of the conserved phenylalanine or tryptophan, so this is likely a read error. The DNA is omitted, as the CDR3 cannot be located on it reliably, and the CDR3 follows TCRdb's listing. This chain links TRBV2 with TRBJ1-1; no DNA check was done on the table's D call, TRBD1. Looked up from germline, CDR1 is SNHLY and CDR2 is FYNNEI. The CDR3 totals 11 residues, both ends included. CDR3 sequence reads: CASSVDRFTRI.

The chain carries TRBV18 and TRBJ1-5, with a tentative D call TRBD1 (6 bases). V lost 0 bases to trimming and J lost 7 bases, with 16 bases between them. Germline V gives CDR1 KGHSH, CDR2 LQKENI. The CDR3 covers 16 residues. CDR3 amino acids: CASSPPSRGDRQPQHF. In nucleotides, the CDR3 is TGTGCCAGCTCACCACCAAGTCGGGGAGACAGGCAGCCCCAGCATTTT. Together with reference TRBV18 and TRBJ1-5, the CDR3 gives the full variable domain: NAGVMQNPRHLVRRRGQEARLRCSPMKGHSHVYWYRQLPEEGLKFMVYLQKENIIDESGMPKERFSAEFPKEGPSILRIQQVVRGDSAAYFCASSPPSRGDRQPQHFGDGTRLSIL.